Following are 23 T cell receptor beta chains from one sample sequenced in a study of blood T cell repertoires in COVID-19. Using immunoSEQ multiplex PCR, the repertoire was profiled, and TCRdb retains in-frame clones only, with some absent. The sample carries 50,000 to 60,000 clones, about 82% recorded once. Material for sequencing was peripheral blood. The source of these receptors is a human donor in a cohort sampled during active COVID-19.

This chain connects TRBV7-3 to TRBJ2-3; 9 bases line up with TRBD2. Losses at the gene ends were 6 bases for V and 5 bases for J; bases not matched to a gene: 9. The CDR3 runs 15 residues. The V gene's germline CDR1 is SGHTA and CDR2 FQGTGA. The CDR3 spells CASSYSGSELDTQYF. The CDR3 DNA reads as TGTGCCAGCAGTTATAGCGGGAGCGAGTTAGATACGCAGTATTTT.

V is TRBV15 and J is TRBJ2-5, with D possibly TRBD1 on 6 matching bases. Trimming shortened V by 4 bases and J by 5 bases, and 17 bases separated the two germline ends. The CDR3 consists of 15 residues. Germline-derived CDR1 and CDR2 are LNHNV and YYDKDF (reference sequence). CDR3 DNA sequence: TGTGCCACCAGCACGGGCAGGGGCAGTTTGGAGACCCAGTACTTC. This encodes CATSTGRGSLETQYF.

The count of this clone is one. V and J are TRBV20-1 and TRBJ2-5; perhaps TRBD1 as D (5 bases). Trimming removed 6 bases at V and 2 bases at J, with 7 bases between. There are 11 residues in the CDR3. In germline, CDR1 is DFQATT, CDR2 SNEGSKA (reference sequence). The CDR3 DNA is TGCAGTGCGAACAGGCAAGAGACCCAGTACTTC. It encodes CSANRQETQYF.

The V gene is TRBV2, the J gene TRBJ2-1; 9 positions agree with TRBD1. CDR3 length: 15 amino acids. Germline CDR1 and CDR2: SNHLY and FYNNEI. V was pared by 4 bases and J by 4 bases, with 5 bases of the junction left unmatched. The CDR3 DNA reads TGTGCCAGCAGTGTTGAGACAGGGGGTTACAATGAGCAGTTCTTC. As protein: CASSVETGGYNEQFF.

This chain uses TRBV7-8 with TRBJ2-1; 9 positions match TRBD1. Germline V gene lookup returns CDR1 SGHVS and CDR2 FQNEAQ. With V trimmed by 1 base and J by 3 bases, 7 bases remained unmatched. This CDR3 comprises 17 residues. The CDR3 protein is CASSLVFRDRDYNEQFF. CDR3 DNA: TGTGCCAGCAGCTTAGTCTTCCGGGACAGGGACTACAATGAGCAGTTCTTC.

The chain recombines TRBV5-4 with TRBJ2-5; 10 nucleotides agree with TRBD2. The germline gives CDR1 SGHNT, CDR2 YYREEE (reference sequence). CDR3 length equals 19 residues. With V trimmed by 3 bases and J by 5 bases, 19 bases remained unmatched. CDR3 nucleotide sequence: TGTGCCAGCAGCTCCGCCACCGGGACTAGCGAGATCCTCGGGGAGACCCAGTACTTC. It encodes CASSSATGTSEILGETQYF.

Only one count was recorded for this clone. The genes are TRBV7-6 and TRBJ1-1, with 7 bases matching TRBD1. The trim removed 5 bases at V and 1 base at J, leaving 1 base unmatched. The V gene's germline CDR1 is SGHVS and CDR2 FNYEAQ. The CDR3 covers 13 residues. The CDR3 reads CASSRQGNTEAFF. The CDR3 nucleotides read TGTGCCAGCAGCCGACAGGGGAACACTGAAGCTTTCTTT. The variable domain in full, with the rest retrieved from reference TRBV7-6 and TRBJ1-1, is GAGVSQSPRYKVTKRGQDVALRCDPISGHVSLYWYRQALGQGPEFLTYFNYEAQQDKSGLPNDRFSAERPEGSISTLTIQRTEQRDSAMYRCASSRQGNTEAFFGQGTRLTVV.

The CDR3: CSVAPGQPYEQYF. The CDR3 DNA reads as TGCAGCGTTGCCCCGGGACAGCCCTACGAGCAGTACTTC. The J gene is TRBJ2-7, the V gene TRBV29-1, with TRBD1 matching 7 bases. V shed 4 bases and J 2 bases; nucleotides not matched to a gene: 5. This CDR3 has 13 residues. Germline CDR1 reads SQVTM; CDR2 reads ANQGSEA.

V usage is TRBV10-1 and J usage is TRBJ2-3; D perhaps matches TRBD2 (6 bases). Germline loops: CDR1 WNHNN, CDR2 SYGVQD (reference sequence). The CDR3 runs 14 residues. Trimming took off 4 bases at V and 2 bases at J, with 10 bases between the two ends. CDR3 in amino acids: CASSVAGPTDTQYF. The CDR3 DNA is TGCGCCAGCAGTGTTGCGGGGCCCACAGATACGCAGTATTTT.

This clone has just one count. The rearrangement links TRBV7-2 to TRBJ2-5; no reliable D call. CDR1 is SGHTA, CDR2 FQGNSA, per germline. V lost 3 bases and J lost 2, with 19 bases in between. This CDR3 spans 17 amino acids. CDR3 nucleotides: TGTGCCAGCAGCTTTCAAGGCAGGCTGAGTGATCAAGAGACCCAGTACTTC. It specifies CASSFQGRLSDQETQYF.

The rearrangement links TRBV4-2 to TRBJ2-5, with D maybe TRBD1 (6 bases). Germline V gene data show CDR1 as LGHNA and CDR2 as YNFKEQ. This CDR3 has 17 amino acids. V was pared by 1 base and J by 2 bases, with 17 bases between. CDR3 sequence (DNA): TGTGCCAGCAGCCAAGGGCAGACAGGTTGGACGCAAGAGACCCAGTACTTC. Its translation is CASSQGQTGWTQETQYF.

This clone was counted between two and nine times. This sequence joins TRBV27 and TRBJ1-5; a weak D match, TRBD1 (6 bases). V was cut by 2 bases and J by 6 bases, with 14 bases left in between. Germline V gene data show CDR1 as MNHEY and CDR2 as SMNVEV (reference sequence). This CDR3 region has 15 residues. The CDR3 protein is CASSLGRDKRQPQHF. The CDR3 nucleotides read TGTGCCAGCAGTTTAGGACGGGACAAACGTCAGCCCCAGCATTTT.

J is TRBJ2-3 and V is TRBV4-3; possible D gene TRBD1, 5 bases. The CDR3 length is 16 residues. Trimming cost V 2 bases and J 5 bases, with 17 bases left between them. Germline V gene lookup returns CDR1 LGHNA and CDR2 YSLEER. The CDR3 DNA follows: TGCGCCAGCAGCCAATTCTCCCTTGGGCAGGGAGATACGCAGTATTTT. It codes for CASSQFSLGQGDTQYF.

The CDR3 DNA sequence: TGTGCCAGCAGCCGTACAAGGAACACTGAAGCTTTCTTT. The encoded protein is CASSRTRNTEAFF. This rearrangement joins TRBV5-4 to TRBJ1-1; no clear D. V shed 4 bases and J shed 1 base, with 8 bases lying between them. CDR1 is SGHNT and CDR2 is YYREEE in the germline V gene (reference sequence). This CDR3 contains 13 residues.

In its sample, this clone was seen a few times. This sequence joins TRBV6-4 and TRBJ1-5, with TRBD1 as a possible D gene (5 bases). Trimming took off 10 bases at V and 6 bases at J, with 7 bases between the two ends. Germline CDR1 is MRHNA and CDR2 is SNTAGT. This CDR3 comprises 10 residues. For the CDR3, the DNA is TGTGCCACGCAGGGTCAGCCCCAGCATTTT. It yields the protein CATQGQPQHF.

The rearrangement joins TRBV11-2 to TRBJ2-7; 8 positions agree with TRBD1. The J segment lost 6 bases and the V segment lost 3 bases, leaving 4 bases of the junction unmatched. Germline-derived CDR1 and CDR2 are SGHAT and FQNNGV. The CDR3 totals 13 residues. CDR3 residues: CASSFQGAGEQYF. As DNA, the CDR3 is TGTGCCAGCAGCTTCCAGGGGGCAGGCGAGCAGTACTTC.

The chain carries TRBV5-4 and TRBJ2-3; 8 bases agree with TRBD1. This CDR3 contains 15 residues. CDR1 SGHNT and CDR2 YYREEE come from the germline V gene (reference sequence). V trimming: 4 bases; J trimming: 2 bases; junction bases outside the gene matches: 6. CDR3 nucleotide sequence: TGTGCCAGCAGCCGGGACAGGAGAAACACAGATACGCAGTATTTT. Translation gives CASSRDRRNTDTQYF. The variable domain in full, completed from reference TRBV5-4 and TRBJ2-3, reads ETGVTQSPTHLIKTRGQQVTLRCSSQSGHNTVSWYQQALGQGPQFIFQYYREEENGRGNFPPRFSGLQFPNYSSELNVNALELDDSALYLCASSRDRRNTDTQYFGPGTRLTVL.

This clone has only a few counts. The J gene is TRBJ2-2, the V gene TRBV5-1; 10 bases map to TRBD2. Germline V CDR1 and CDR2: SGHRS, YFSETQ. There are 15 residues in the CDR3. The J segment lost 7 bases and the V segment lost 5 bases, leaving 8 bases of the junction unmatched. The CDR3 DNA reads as TGCGCCAGCAGTCGACTAGCGGGTGGAAGCGGGGAGCTGTTTTTT. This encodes CASSRLAGGSGELFF.

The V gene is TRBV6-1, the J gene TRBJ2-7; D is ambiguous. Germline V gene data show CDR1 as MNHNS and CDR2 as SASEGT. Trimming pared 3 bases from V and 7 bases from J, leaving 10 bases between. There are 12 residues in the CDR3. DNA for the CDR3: TGTGCCAGCAGTGAGTGGTTGAGGGAGCAGTACTTC. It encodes CASSEWLREQYF.

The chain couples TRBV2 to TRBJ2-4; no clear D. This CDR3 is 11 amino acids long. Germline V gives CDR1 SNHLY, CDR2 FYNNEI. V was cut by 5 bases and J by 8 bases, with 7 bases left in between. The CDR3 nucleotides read TGTGCCAGCAGTCCTGTTGACATTCAGTACTTC. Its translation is CASSPVDIQYF.

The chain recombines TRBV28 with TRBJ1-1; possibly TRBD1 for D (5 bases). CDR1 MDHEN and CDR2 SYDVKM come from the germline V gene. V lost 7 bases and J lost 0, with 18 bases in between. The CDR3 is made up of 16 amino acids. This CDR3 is CASTLPWGELNTEAFF. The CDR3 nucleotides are TGTGCCAGCACCCTCCCTTGGGGGGAGCTGAACACTGAAGCTTTCTTT.

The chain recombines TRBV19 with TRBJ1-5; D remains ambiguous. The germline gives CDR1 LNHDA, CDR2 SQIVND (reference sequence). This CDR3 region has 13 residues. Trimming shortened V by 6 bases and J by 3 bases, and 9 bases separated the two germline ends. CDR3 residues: CASRARFNQPQHF. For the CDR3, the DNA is TGTGCCAGTAGGGCTCGCTTCAATCAGCCCCAGCATTTT.

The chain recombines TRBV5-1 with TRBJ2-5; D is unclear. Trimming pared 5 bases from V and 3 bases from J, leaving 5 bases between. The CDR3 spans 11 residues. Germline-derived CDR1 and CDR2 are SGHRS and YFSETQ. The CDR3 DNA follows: TGCGCCAGCAGGTCGGAAGAGACCCAGTACTTC. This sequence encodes CASRSEETQYF. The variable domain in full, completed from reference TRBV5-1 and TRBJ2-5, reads KAGVTQTPRYLIKTRGQQVTLSCSPISGHRSVSWYQQTPGQGLQFLFEYFSETQRNKGNFPGRFSGRQFSNSRSEMNVSTLELGDSALYLCASRSEETQYFGPGTRLLVL.